Listed below are T cell receptor beta chains from one sample, sequenced in a study of post-analysis software for immune sequencing data. TCRdb reprocessed the PCR reads via MiXCR and lists one record per CDR3 protein. The table shows roughly 650,000 distinct CDR3 sequences, with more than 50% occurring only once. Sequenced: blood. The receptors were gathered from a girl aged 2 to 9 with multiple sclerosis. The CDR3 runs from the conserved cysteine through the conserved F or W. Fields, in order: D gene, J gene, V gene, clone size, CDR3 protein, CDR3 DNA. D genes are given only for firm matches. The size entry is marked missing in some rows and otherwise reads once, few, many or a size class.

>.|TRBJ2-1|TRBV7-2|.
CASSTSPNNEQFF
TGTGCCAGCAGCACATCACCGAACAATGAGCAGTTCTTC
>TRBD1|TRBJ2-3|TRBV12-3/TRBV12-4|.
CASSFTGEISTDTQYF
TGTGCCAGCAGTTTCACAGGGGAAATTAGCACAGATACGCAGTATTTT
>.|TRBJ1-2|TRBV12-3/TRBV12-4|.
CASSPRLYGYTF
TGTGCCAGCAGTCCCCGTCTTTATGGCTACACCTTC
>TRBD1|TRBJ2-7|TRBV29-1|.
CSGRGPREQYF
TGCAGCGGTAGGGGGCCGCGGGAGCAGTACTTC
>TRBD1|TRBJ2-3|TRBV20-1|once
CSAYTTGDNTDTQYF
TGCAGTGCTTATACGACAGGGGACAACACAGATACGCAGTATTTT
>TRBD1|TRBJ1-1|TRBV5-1|.
CASSLSSMGQTNTEAFF
TGCGCCAGCAGCTTATCATCGATGGGACAGACGAACACTGAAGCTTTCTTT
>TRBD2|TRBJ2-5|TRBV6-2/TRBV6-3|few
CASSYVSGGPQTQYF
TGTGCCAGCAGTTACGTGTCGGGGGGGCCGCAGACCCAGTACTTC
>TRBD2|TRBJ2-7|TRBV7-2|few
CASSFSGGSEQYF
TGTGCCAGCAGCTTTAGCGGGGGGTCCGAGCAGTACTTC
>TRBD2|TRBJ2-1|TRBV11-1|.
CASSLGSGGFNEQFF
TGTGCCAGCAGCTTAGGTAGCGGGGGATTCAATGAGCAGTTCTTC
>.|TRBJ2-5|TRBV21-1|.
CASSKNLRRETQYF
TGTGCCAGCAGCAAAAACCTGCGGCGGGAGACCCAGTACTTC
>.|TRBJ2-1|TRBV3-1|.
CASSLVQGGCNEQFF
TGTGCCAGCAGCCTCGTGCAAGGGGGGTGCAATGAGCAGTTCTTC
>.|TRBJ2-1|TRBV6-5|.
CASSGRRNEQFF
TGTGCCAGCAGCGGTCGCCGGAATGAGCAGTTCTTC
>.|TRBJ2-5|TRBV6-2/TRBV6-3|.
CASSYPRRGRTETQYF
TGTGCCAGCAGTTATCCCCGACGGGGCCGGACAGAGACCCAGTACTTC
>TRBD1|TRBJ1-5|TRBV12-3/TRBV12-4|.
CASRRTGNNQPQHF
TGTGCCAGCAGGAGGACAGGGAACAATCAGCCCCAGCATTTT
>.|TRBJ2-4|TRBV5-4|.
CASSKTQEEENIQYF
TGTGCCAGCAGCAAGACACAGGAGGAGGAAAACATTCAGTACTTC
>.|TRBJ2-1|TRBV6-1|once
CASNPVGVPYNEQFF
TGTGCCAGCAACCCAGTAGGGGTTCCCTACAATGAGCAGTTCTTC
>.|TRBJ2-7|TRBV12-3/TRBV12-4|.
CASSFSGRAYF
TGTGCCAGCAGTTTTTCGGGACGAGCGTACTTC
>.|TRBJ1-2|TRBV3-1|.
CASSQYRGNYGYTF
TGTGCCAGCAGCCAATACCGCGGGAACTATGGCTACACCTTC
>.|TRBJ1-1|TRBV5-5|.
CASSFGLSGPYEAFF
TGTGCCAGCAGCTTTGGGCTTTCAGGGCCCTATGAAGCTTTCTTT
>.|TRBJ2-1|TRBV29-1|few
CSVEDLQQAEQFF
TGCAGCGTTGAAGATCTCCAGCAGGCCGAGCAGTTCTTC
>.|TRBJ2-1|TRBV7-2|.
CASSLVETGCNEQFF
TGTGCCAGCAGCTTAGTAGAGACAGGCTGCAATGAGCAGTTCTTC
>TRBD2|TRBJ2-1|TRBV5-1|few
CASSPGEGSFYNEQFF
TGCGCCAGCAGCCCGGGGGAGGGTAGTTTCTACAATGAGCAGTTCTTC
>.|TRBJ2-3|TRBV10-3|.
CATSDPQSTDTQYF
TGTGCCACCAGTGACCCCCAGAGCACAGATACGCAGTATTTT
>.|TRBJ1-1|TRBV28|.
CASSSGTQNTEAFF
TGTGCCAGCAGTTCGGGGACACAGAACACTGAAGCTTTCTTT
>.|TRBJ2-1|TRBV4-1|few
CASSQGVYNEQFF
TGCGCCAGCAGCCAAGGAGTTTACAATGAGCAGTTCTTC
>.|TRBJ1-2|TRBV7-2|.
CASSPLNYGYTF
TGTGCCAGCAGCCCCCTGAACTATGGCTACACCTTC
>TRBD1|TRBJ1-6|TRBV12-3/TRBV12-4|few
CASSLGGTVNSPLHF
TGTGCCAGCAGTTTAGGGGGGACAGTTAATTCACCCCTCCACTTT
>.|TRBJ1-1|TRBV6-2/TRBV6-3|.
CASSWISLNTEAFF
TGTGCCAGCAGTTGGATCAGCCTGAACACTGAAGCTTTCTTT
>TRBD2|TRBJ2-2|TRBV24-1|.
CATSDWGFSGENTGELFF
TGTGCCACCAGTGATTGGGGCTTTAGCGGGGAGAACACCGGGGAGCTGTTTTTT